The 5 T cell receptor beta chains below come from one sample, sequenced in a study of shared clonotypes between healthy human individuals. This table comes from immunoSEQ multiplex PCR, and its TCRdb copy is limited to in-frame clones, with some not included. The table lists around 1.4 million clones, around 98.5% of them singletons. Sequencing was performed on naive CD4+ T cells sorted from blood. Subset of the sample: CD45RA+ positively selected. These receptors originate from a man aged 30-40 years in good health.

To note about this clone: Other nucleotide sequences in the sample specify the same CDR3. The chain combines TRBV7-9 with TRBJ1-1; D might be TRBD1 (5 bases). This CDR3 spans 14 amino acids. The V and J ends lost 0 bases and 2 bases respectively, with 7 bases between them. Per germline, CDR1 SEHNR and CDR2 FQNEAQ (reference sequence). In DNA form, the CDR3 reads TGTGCCAGCAGCTTAGCGCGGGGCAACACTGAAGCTTTCTTT. This codes for CASSLARGNTEAFF.

This sequence joins TRBV27 and TRBJ2-2, with TRBD2 as a possible D gene (6 bases). Germline V CDR1 and CDR2: MNHEY, SMNVEV (reference sequence). V gave up 2 bases and J gave up 5 bases, with 9 bases separating them. The CDR3 is made up of 14 amino acids. The CDR3 is CASSLPLATGELFF. The CDR3 DNA reads TGTGCCAGCAGTTTACCACTAGCTACCGGGGAGCTGTTTTTT.

The rearrangement joins TRBV5-1 to TRBJ2-3; TRBD2 matches 8 bases. With V trimmed by 2 bases and J by 5 bases, 7 bases remained unmatched. CDR3 length: 15 residues. Germline V CDR1 and CDR2: SGHRS, YFSETQ. The CDR3 region has the DNA TGCGCCAGCAGCTTAGAGCGGGAGTGGGTAGATACGCAGTATTTT. Its translation is CASSLEREWVDTQYF.

This clone has a single count. This sequence joins TRBV7-9 and TRBJ2-7, with 10 bases aligning to TRBD1. Germline values: CDR1 SEHNR, CDR2 FQNEAQ (reference sequence). The V and J ends lost 5 bases and 2 bases, in that order; junction bases with no gene match: 6. The CDR3 is 15 residues long. In nucleotides, the CDR3 is TGTGCCAGCAGCCGACTAGACAGGGGGCCCTACGAGCAGTACTTC. Translation: CASSRLDRGPYEQYF.

J is TRBJ1-2 and V is TRBV28; D unclear. This CDR3 region has 13 residues. The germline gives CDR1 MDHEN, CDR2 SYDVKM. V lost 3 bases to trimming and J lost 4 bases, with 9 bases between them. The CDR3 DNA reads TGTGCCAGCAGTTTGATAATGTCCTATGGCTACACCTTC. It encodes CASSLIMSYGYTF.